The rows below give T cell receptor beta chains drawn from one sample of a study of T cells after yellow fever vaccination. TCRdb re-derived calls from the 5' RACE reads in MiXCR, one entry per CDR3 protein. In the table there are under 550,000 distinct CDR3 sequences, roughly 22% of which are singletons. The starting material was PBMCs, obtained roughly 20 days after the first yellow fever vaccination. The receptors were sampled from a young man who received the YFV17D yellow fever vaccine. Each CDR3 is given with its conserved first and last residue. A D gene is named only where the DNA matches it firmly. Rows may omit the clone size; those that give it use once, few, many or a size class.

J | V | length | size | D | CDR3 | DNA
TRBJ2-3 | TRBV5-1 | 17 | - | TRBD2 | CASSLEVSGGAGDTQYF | TGCGCCAGCAGCTTGGAGGTTTCCGGGGGGGCCGGAGATACGCAGTATTTT
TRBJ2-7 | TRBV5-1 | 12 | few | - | CASRPGVGEQYF | TGCGCCAGCAGACCAGGGGTAGGGGAGCAGTACTTC
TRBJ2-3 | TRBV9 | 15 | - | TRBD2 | CASSKTSGDTDTQYF | TGTGCCAGCAGCAAGACTAGCGGGGACACAGATACGCAGTATTTT
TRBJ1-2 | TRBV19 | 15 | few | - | CASSMAAGGHYGYTF | TGTGCCAGTAGTATGGCGGCGGGCGGACACTATGGCTACACCTTC
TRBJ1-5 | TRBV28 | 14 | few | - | CASSILTSNQPQHF | TGTGCCAGCAGTATCCTTACTAGCAATCAGCCCCAGCATTTT
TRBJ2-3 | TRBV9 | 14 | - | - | CASSHTSSTDTQYF | TGTGCCAGCAGCCATACTTCTAGCACAGATACGCAGTATTTT
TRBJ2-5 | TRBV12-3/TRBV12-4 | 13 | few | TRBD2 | CASSGTSAETQYF | TGTGCCAGCAGTGGCACTAGCGCAGAGACCCAGTACTTC
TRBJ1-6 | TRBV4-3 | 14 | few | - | CASSQEFFRSPLHF | TGCGCCAGCAGCCAAGAATTTTTCAGATCACCCCTCCACTTT
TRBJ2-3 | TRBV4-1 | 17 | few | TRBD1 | CASSHSAGTVSTDTQYF | TGCGCCAGCAGCCATTCCGCCGGGACAGTTAGCACAGATACGCAGTATTTT
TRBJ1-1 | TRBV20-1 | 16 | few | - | CSARDRRAQMNTEAFF | TGCAGTGCTAGAGATCGAAGGGCCCAGATGAACACTGAAGCTTTCTTT
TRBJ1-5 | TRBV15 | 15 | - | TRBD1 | CATSTDRGWDQPQHF | TGTGCCACCAGCACGGACAGGGGGTGGGATCAGCCCCAGCATTTT
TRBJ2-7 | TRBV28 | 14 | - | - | CASSGSGESYEQYF | TGTGCCAGCAGTGGCTCAGGCGAATCCTACGAGCAGTACTTC
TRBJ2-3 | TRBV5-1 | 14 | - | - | CASRKGGGADTQYF | TGCGCCAGCAGAAAAGGCGGCGGGGCAGATACGCAGTATTTT
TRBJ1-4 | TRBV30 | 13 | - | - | CAWTTPSREKLFF | TGTGCCTGGACCACGCCTTCTAGGGAAAAACTGTTTTTT
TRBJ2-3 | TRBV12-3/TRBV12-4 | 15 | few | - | CASSLRSFSTDTQYF | TGTGCCAGCAGTTTAAGGTCCTTTAGCACAGATACGCAGTATTTT
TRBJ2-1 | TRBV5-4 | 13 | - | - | CASSLDSNNEQFF | TGTGCCAGCAGCTTGGACAGTAACAATGAGCAGTTCTTC
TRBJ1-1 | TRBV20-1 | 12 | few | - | CSAPRMNTEAFF | TGCAGTGCTCCTCGGATGAACACTGAAGCTTTCTTT
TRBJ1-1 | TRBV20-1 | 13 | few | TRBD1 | CSARQGVHTEAFF | TGCAGTGCCCGACAGGGGGTCCACACTGAAGCTTTCTTT
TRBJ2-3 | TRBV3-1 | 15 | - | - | CASSQDWDITDTQYF | TGTGCCAGCAGCCAAGATTGGGACATCACAGATACGCAGTATTTT
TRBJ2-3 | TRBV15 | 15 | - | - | CASRKGFTPRDTQYF | TGTGCCAGCAGAAAGGGTTTTACCCCCAGAGATACGCAGTATTTT
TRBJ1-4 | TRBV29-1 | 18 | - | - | CSVEDLLTGRMTNEKLFF | TGCAGCGTTGAAGATCTGCTAACAGGTCGGATGACTAATGAAAAACTGTTTTTT
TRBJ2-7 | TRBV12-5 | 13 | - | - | CASGLQRSYEQYF | TGTGCTAGTGGTTTGCAGAGATCCTACGAGCAGTACTTC
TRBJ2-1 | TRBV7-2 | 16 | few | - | CASSLFPQGGYNEQFF | TGTGCCAGCAGCTTATTCCCACAGGGAGGGTACAATGAGCAGTTCTTC